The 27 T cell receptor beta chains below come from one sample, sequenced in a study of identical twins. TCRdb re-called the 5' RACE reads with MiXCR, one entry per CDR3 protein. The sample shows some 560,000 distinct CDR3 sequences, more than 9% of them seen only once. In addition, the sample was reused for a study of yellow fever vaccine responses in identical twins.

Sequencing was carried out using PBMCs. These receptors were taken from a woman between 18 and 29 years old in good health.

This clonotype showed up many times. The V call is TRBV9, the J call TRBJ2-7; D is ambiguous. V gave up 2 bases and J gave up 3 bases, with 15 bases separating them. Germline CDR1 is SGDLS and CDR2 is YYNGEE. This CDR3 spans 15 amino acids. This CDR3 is CASSVSPSSNYEQYF. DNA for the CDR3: TGTGCCAGCAGCGTCTCTCCCAGTTCCAACTACGAGCAGTACTTC.

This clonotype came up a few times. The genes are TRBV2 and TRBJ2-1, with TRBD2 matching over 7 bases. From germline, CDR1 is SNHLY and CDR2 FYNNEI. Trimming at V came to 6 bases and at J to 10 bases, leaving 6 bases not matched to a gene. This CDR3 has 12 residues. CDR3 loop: CASRSGAFEQFF. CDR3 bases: TGTGCCAGCAGAAGCGGGGCGTTCGAGCAGTTCTTC. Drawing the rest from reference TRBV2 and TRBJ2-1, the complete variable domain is EPEVTQTPSHQVTQMGQEVILRCVPISNHLYFYWYRQILGQKVEFLVSFYNNEISEKSEIFDDQFSVERPDGSNFTLKIRSTKLEDSAMYFCASRSGAFEQFFGPGTRLTVL.

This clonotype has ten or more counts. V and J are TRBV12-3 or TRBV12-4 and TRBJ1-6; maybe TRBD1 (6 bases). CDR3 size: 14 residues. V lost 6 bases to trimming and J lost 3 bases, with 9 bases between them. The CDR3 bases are TGTGCCAGCAGGACAGGAATCTATAATTCACCCCTCCACTTT. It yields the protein CASRTGIYNSPLHF.

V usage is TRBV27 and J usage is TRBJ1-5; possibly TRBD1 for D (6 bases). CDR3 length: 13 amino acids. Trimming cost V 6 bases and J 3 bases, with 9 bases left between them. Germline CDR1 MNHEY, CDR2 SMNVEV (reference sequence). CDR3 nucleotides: TGTGCCAGCAGAACAGGGTACAATCAGCCCCAGCATTTT. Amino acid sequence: CASRTGYNQPQHF.

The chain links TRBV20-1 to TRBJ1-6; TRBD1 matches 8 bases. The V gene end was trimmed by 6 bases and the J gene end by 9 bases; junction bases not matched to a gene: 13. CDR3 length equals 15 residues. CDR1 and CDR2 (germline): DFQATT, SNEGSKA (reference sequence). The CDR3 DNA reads TGCAGTGCCATCCCGATGGACAGGGCCTTTTCACCCCTCCACTTT. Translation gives CSAIPMDRAFSPLHF.

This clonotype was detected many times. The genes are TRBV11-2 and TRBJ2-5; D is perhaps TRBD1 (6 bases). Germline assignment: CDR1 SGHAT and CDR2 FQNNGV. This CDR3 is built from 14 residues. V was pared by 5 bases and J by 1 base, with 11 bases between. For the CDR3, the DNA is TGTGCCAGCAGCGTGGGGGCTACCCAAGAGACCCAGTACTTC. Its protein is CASSVGATQETQYF.

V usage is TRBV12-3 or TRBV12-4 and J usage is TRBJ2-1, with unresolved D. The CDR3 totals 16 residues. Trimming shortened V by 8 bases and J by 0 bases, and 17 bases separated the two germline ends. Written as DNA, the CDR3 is TGTGCCAGCCCTATTGAAACGGGTAGCTCCTACAATGAGCAGTTCTTC. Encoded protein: CASPIETGSSYNEQFF.

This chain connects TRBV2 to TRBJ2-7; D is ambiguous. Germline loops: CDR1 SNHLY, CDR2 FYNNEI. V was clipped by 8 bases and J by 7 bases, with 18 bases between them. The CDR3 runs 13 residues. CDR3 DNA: TGTGCCAGCCTAAGAGGTTTAACGTGGGAGCAGTACTTC. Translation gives CASLRGLTWEQYF.

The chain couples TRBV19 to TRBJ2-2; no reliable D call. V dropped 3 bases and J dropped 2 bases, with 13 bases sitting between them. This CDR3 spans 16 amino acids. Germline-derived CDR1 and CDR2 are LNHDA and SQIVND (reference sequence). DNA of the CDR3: TGTGCCAGTAGTATGTACATCCAGCCAAACACCGGGGAGCTGTTTTTT. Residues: CASSMYIQPNTGELFF.

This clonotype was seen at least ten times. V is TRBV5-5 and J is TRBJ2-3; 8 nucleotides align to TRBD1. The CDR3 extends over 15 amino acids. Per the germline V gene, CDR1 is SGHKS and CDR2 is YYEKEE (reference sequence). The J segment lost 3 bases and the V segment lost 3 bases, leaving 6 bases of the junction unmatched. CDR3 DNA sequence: TGTGCCAGCAGCTATAGGACAGGGTTAACAGATACGCAGTATTTT. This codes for CASSYRTGLTDTQYF.

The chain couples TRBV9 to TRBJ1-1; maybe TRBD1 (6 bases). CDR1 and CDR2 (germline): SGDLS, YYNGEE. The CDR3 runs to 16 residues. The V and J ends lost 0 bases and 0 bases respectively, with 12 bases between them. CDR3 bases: TGTGCCAGCAGCGTAGGTTTGGGACACCTGAACACTGAAGCTTTCTTT. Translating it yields CASSVGLGHLNTEAFF.

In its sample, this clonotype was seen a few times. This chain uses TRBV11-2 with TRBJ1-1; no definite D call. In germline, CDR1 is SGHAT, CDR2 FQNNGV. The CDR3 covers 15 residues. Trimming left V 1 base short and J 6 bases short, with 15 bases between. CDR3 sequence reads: CASSLVSISKAEAFF. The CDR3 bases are TGTGCCAGCAGCTTAGTGTCCATCTCCAAGGCTGAAGCTTTCTTT.

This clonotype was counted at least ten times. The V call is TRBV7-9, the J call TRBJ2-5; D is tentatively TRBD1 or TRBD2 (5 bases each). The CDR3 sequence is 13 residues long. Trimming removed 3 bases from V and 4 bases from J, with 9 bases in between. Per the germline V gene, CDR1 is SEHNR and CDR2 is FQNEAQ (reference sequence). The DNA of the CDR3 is TGTGCCAGCAGCTTCAGGGAGCTAGAGACCCAGTACTTC. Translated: CASSFRELETQYF.

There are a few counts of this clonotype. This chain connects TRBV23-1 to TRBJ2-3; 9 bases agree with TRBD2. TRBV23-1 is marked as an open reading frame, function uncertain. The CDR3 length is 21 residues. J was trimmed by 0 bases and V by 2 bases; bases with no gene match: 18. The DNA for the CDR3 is TGCGCCAGCAGTCAAAAAACCCCAATTTGGGCTAGCGGGGCTAGCACAGATACGCAGTATTTT. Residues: CASSQKTPIWASGASTDTQYF.

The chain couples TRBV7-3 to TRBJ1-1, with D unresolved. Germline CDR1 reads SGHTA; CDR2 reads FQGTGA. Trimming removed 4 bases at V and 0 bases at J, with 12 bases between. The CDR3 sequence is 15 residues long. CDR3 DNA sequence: TGTGCCAGCAGCTATGACGGGAACATGAACACTGAAGCTTTCTTT. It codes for CASSYDGNMNTEAFF.

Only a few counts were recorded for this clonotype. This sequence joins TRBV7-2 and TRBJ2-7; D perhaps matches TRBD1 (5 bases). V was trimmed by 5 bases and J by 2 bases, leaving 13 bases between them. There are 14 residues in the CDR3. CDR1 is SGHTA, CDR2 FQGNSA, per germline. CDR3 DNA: TGTGCCAGCAGCGCATCCCCGGACACCTACGAGCAGTACTTC. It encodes CASSASPDTYEQYF.

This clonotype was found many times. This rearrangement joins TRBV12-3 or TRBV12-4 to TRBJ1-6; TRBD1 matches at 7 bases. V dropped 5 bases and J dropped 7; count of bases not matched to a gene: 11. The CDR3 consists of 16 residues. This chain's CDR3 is CASSLGEGRGNSPLHF. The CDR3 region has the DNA TGTGCCAGCAGTCTCGGGGAGGGCAGGGGGAATTCACCCCTCCACTTT.

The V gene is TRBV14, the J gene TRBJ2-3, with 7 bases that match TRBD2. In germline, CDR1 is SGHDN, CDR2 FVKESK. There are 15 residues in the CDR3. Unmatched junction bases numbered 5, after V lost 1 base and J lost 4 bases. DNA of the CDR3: TGTGCCAGCAGCCAAGTGGCGGGAGCAGCAGATACGCAGTATTTT. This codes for CASSQVAGAADTQYF.

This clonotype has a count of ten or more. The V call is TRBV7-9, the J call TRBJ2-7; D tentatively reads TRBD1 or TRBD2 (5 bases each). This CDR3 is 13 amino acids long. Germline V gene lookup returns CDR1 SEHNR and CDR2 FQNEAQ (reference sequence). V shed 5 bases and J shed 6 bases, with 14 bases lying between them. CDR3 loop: CASSPRDQGEQYF. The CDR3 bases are TGTGCCAGCAGCCCCCGGGACCAGGGCGAGCAGTACTTC.

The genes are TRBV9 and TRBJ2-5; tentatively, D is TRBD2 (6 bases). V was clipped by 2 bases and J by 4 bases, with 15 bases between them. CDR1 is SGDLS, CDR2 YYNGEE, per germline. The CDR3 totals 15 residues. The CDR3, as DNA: TGTGCCAGCAGCGTGTTGGGGGGAACGGGAGAGACCCAGTACTTC. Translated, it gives CASSVLGGTGETQYF.

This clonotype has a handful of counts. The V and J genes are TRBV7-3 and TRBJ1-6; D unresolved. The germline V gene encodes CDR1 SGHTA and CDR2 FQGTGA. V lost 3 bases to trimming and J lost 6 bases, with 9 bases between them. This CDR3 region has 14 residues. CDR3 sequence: CASSFMALNSPLHF. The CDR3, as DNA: TGTGCCAGCAGCTTTATGGCCCTTAATTCACCCCTCCACTTT.

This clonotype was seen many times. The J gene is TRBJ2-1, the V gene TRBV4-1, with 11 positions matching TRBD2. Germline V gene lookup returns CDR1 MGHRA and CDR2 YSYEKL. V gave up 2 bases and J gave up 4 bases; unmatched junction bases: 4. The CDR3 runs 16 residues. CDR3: CASSQPGLAAYNEQFF. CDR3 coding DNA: TGCGCCAGCAGCCAACCGGGACTAGCGGCTTACAATGAGCAGTTCTTC.

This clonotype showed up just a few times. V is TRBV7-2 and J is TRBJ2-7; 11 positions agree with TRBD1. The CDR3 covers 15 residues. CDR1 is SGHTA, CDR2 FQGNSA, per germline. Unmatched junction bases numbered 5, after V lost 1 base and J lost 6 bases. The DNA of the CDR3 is TGTGCCAGCAGCTTAGGGGGACAGGGGGGGAGCGAGCAGTACTTC. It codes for CASSLGGQGGSEQYF.

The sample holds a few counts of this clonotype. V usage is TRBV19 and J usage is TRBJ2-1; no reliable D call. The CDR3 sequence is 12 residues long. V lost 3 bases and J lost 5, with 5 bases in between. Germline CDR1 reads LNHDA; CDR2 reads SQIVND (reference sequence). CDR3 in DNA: TGTGCCAGTAGTATCCATAACAATGAGCAGTTCTTC. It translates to CASSIHNNEQFF.

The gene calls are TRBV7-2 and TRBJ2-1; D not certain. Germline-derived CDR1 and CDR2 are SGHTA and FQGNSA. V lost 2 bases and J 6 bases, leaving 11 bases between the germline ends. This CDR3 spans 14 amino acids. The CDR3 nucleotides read TGTGCCAGCAGCTTACTTCTACTGGCCAATGAGCAGTTCTTC. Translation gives CASSLLLLANEQFF.

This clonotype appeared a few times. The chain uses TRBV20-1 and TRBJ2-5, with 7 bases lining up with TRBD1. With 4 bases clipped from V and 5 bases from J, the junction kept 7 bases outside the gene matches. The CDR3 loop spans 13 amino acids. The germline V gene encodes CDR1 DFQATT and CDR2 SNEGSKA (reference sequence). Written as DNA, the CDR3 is TGCAGTGCTACCACGACAGGGTTGGAGACCCAGTACTTC. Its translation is CSATTTGLETQYF.

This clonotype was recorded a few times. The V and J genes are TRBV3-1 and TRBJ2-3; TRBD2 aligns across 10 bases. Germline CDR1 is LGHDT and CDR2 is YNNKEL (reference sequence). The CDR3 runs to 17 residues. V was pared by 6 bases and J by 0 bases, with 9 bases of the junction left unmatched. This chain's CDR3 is CASSRSSGGQSTDTQYF. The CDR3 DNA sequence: TGTGCCAGCAGTAGGTCTAGCGGGGGCCAGAGCACAGATACGCAGTATTTT.